Presented here are 17 T cell receptor beta chains from one specimen sequenced in a study of post-analysis software for immune sequencing data. General study results and limits: In patients, about 5 TRBV segments were more frequent than in controls, with TRBV5-6, TRBV5-1 and TRBV20-1 among them.

Antigens for these TCRs are unknown. Researchers reported that TCR beta cDNA libraries carried unique molecular identifiers. Using its own MiXCR run on the PCR reads, TCRdb lists one record per CDR3 protein. The sample includes roughly 800,000 distinct CDR3 sequences, roughly 46% seen only once; the top ten take roughly 4.9%. The sequenced sample was blood. The receptors here all came from a girl aged 5-17 years with multiple sclerosis.

The genes are TRBV25-1 and TRBJ2-1, with 7 nucleotides matching TRBD2. J lost 13 bases, V lost 6 bases, and 15 bases had no gene match. CDR1 is MGHDK, CDR2 SYGVNS, per germline. This CDR3 has 14 residues. The CDR3 DNA reads TGTGCCAGCAGCTTTCTAGCGGACCAAGAGACCCAGTTCTTC. This encodes CASSFLADQETQFF.

The rearrangement uses TRBV20-1 and TRBJ2-7; D perhaps matches TRBD1 (6 bases). Per germline, CDR1 DFQATT and CDR2 SNEGSKA (reference sequence). V was shortened by 6 bases and J by 4 bases, with 13 bases between the two germline ends. The CDR3 contains 12 residues. CDR3 region: CSAKGEVYEQYF. The CDR3 region has the DNA TGCAGTGCGAAGGGGGAAGTTTACGAGCAGTACTTC.

The chain joins TRBV7-9 to TRBJ2-1; D remains unclear. This CDR3 region has 12 residues. Germline V lookup: CDR1 SEHNR, CDR2 FQNEAQ (reference sequence). Deletions cut 5 bases from V and 15 bases from J, with 17 bases between. The CDR3 here is CASSPTTSRRFF. CDR3 DNA sequence: TGTGCCAGCAGCCCAACAACCAGTAGGAGGTTCTTC.

This clonotype was picked up a small number of times. The rearrangement links TRBV20-1 to TRBJ2-7, with D perhaps matching TRBD1 or TRBD2 (5 bases each). Germline V lookup: CDR1 DFQATT, CDR2 SNEGSKA (reference sequence). The CDR3 runs 15 residues. V was cut by 6 bases and J by 4 bases, with 22 bases left in between. CDR3 DNA sequence: TGCAGTGCCAGGCCTTCCGGGACCCCGACTTACGAGCAGTACTTC. Amino acid sequence: CSARPSGTPTYEQYF.

The genes are TRBV4-3 and TRBJ1-4; D might be TRBD1 (5 bases). The length of the CDR3 is 19 residues. The V end was cut by 0 bases, the J end by 2 bases, with 19 bases between. CDR1 LGHNA and CDR2 YSLEER come from the germline V gene. The CDR3 sequence is CASSQERIREVGTNEKLFF. The CDR3 bases are TGCGCCAGCAGCCAAGAACGAATCAGGGAAGTTGGGACTAATGAAAAACTGTTTTTT.

The V call is TRBV4-3, the J call TRBJ2-3; maybe TRBD1 (5 bases). V dropped 1 base and J dropped 5 bases, with 7 bases sitting between them. The CDR3 sequence is 13 residues long. CDR1 is LGHNA, CDR2 YSLEER, per germline. The CDR3: CASSQATGDTQYF. The CDR3 nucleotides are TGCGCCAGCAGCCAAGCTACAGGAGATACGCAGTATTTT.

The rearrangement links TRBV7-8 to TRBJ1-6; possible D gene TRBD1, 5 bases. With 5 bases removed from V and 9 bases from J, the gap between germline ends came to 20 bases. The CDR3 is 16 residues long. Germline V gene data show CDR1 as SGHVS and CDR2 as FQNEAQ. The CDR3 region is CASSPEVIEGSSPLHF. CDR3 in DNA: TGTGCCAGCAGCCCGGAGGTTATTGAGGGGAGTTCACCCCTCCACTTT.

The genes are TRBV15 and TRBJ2-7; 10 bases line up with TRBD2. This CDR3 is built from 15 residues. Germline CDR1 and CDR2: LNHNV and YYDKDF (reference sequence). V was pared by 4 bases and J by 0 bases, with 3 bases of the junction left unmatched. DNA of the CDR3: TGTGCCACCAGCATTGGACTAGCGGACTCCTACGAGCAGTACTTC. The encoded protein is CATSIGLADSYEQYF.

This clonotype was observed a few times. The genes are TRBV7-2 and TRBJ2-6; 8 bases map to TRBD1. CDR1 and CDR2 (germline): SGHTA, FQGNSA. J was trimmed by 0 bases and V by 5 bases; bases with no gene match: 6. The CDR3 sequence is 17 residues long. CDR3 sequence (DNA): TGTGCCAGCAGCCCACGGACAGGGAGCTCTGGGGCCAACGTCCTGACTTTC. Translated, it gives CASSPRTGSSGANVLTF.

The V and J genes are TRBV10-3 and TRBJ2-3; TRBD2 matches at 7 bases. The CDR3 runs 15 residues. V lost 3 bases and J lost 2; bases outside the gene matches: 5. Germline CDR1 reads ENHRY; CDR2 reads SYGVKD. The DNA for the CDR3 is TGTGCCATCAGTGACCCTAGCGGAAACACAGATACGCAGTATTTT. This codes for CAISDPSGNTDTQYF.

J is TRBJ2-3 and V is TRBV3-1; D is unclear. Germline values: CDR1 LGHDT, CDR2 YNNKEL (reference sequence). The CDR3 contains 14 residues. Trimming stripped 8 bases from V and 2 bases from J, with 14 bases between. In DNA, the CDR3 is TGTGCCAGCTCACCAAAGGCCTACACAGATACGCAGTATTTT. This sequence encodes CASSPKAYTDTQYF.

V is TRBV7-2 and J is TRBJ2-6; D may be TRBD1 (6 bases). The CDR3 length is 20 residues. Trimming cost V 1 base and J 0 bases, with 19 bases left between them. Germline V lookup: CDR1 SGHTA, CDR2 FQGNSA. The CDR3 sequence is CASSLVPPSTGGSGANVLTF. The CDR3 nucleotides are TGTGCCAGCAGCTTAGTTCCCCCCTCGACAGGAGGCTCTGGGGCCAACGTCCTGACTTTC.

The chain links TRBV7-9 to TRBJ2-7; 8 bases align to TRBD1. TRBJ2-5 matches the DNA end more closely, so the J call is doubtful. CDR3 length: 13 residues. The V gene's germline CDR1 is SEHNR and CDR2 FQNEAQ (reference sequence). Written as DNA, the CDR3 is TGTGCCAGCAGCAAGGGACAGGAAGAGACCCAGTACTTC. Protein sequence: CASSKGQEETQYF.

This clonotype was seen a few times. The V and J genes are TRBV12-3 or TRBV12-4 and TRBJ2-1, with D perhaps TRBD1 (6 bases). The CDR3 spans 13 residues. V dropped 6 bases and J dropped 5 bases, with 11 bases sitting between them. CDR3: CASSRGQNNEQFF. CDR3 sequence (DNA): TGTGCCAGCAGCCGAGGACAGAACAATGAGCAGTTCTTC.

This chain uses TRBV5-1 with TRBJ2-7; tentative D call: TRBD1 (5 bases). Trimming stripped 1 base from V and 5 bases from J, with 13 bases between. The CDR3 sequence is 14 residues long. Germline loops: CDR1 SGHRS, CDR2 YFSETQ. The CDR3 coding sequence is TGCGCCAGCAGCTTGAAGGGGCCCCCCCACGAGCAGTACTTC. Amino acids: CASSLKGPPHEQYF.

The genes are TRBV24-1 and TRBJ2-1; 9 bases map to TRBD2. The CDR3 has 15 residues. Germline trimming cut 5 bases from V and 7 bases from J; bases unmatched to any gene: 8. Germline lookup yields CDR1 KGHDR and CDR2 SFDVKD. The CDR3 here is CATSGSTSGQNEQFF. DNA for the CDR3: TGTGCCACCAGTGGTTCAACTAGCGGGCAGAATGAGCAGTTCTTC.

The rearrangement joins TRBV29-1 to TRBJ2-5, with TRBD1 matching over 8 bases. The germline gives CDR1 SQVTM, CDR2 ANQGSEA. The ends lost 8 bases at V and 4 bases at J; junction bases unmatched: 24. The CDR3 extends over 18 amino acids. CDR3 loop: CSLSKPTQDRGRVETQYF. For the CDR3, the DNA is TGCAGCCTTTCTAAGCCAACTCAAGACAGGGGAAGGGTAGAGACCCAGTACTTC.